One sample yielded the 3 T cell receptor beta chains listed below, sequenced in a study of OX40 agonist ivuxolimab in advanced cancers. Using immunoSEQ multiplex PCR, the repertoire was profiled, and TCRdb retains in-frame clones only, with some absent. The sample lists around 53,000 clones, 93% occurring once. Sequenced here: CD4+ or CD8+ T cells sorted from blood, sampled in a trial of the OX40 agonist ivuxolimab. These receptor sequences come from an adult with an advanced solid tumor such as melanoma, head and neck, liver or kidney cancer.

The rearrangement joins TRBV2 to TRBJ2-3, with 14 bases fitting TRBD2. V was pared by 11 bases and J by 10 bases, with 11 bases of the junction left unmatched. Germline V lookup: CDR1 SNHLY, CDR2 FYNNEI. This CDR3 spans 14 amino acids. The CDR3 coding sequence is TGTGCCCCCGAAGGACTAGCGGGAGGAAGGGCGCAGTATTTT. It specifies CAPEGLAGGRAQYF. Full variable domain (rest looked up from reference TRBV2 and TRBJ2-3): EPEVTQTPSHQVTQMGQEVILRCVPISNHLYFYWYRQILGQKVEFLVSFYNNEISEKSEIFDDQFSVERPDGSNFTLKIRSTKLEDSAMYFCAPEGLAGGRAQYFGPGTRLTVL.

This chain connects TRBV19 to TRBJ1-2, with D unresolved. The CDR3 has 13 residues. The germline CDR1 and CDR2 sequences are LNHDA and SQIVND (reference sequence). V was cut by 11 bases and J by 4 bases, with 17 bases left in between. The CDR3 coding sequence is TGTGCCTCTCTCACGTCTTCCGGCTATGGCTACACCTTC. This sequence encodes CASLTSSGYGYTF.

The chain joins TRBV13 to TRBJ1-2; maybe TRBD1 (5 bases). The V end lost 1 base, the J end lost 7 bases, and 22 bases lay between the germline ends. The CDR3 totals 17 residues. Germline-derived CDR1 and CDR2 are PRHDT and FYEKMQ (reference sequence). CDR3 region: CASSLVDSHYIYGGYTF. DNA of the CDR3: TGTGCCAGCAGCTTAGTTGACAGCCACTATATCTATGGTGGCTACACCTTC. The whole variable domain, remainder taken from reference TRBV13 and TRBJ1-2, is AAGVIQSPRHLIKEKRETATLKCYPIPRHDTVYWYQQGPGQDPQFLISFYEKMQSDKGSIPDRFSAQQFSDYHSELNMSSLELGDSALYFCASSLVDSHYIYGGYTFGSGTRLTVV.